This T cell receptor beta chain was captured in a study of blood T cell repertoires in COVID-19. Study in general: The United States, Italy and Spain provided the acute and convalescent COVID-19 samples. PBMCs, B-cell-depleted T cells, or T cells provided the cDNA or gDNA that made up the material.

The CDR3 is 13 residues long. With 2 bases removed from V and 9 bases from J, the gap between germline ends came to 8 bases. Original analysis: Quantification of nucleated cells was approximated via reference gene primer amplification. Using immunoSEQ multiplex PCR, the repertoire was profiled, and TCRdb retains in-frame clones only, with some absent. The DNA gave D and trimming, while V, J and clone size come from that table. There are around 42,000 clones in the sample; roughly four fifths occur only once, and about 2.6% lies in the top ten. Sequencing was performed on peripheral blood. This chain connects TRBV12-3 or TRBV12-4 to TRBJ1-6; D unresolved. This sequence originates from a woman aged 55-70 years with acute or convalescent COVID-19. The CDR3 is CASSLREGSPLHF. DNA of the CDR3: TGTGCCAGCAGTTTAAGGGAGGGTTCACCCCTCCACTTT.